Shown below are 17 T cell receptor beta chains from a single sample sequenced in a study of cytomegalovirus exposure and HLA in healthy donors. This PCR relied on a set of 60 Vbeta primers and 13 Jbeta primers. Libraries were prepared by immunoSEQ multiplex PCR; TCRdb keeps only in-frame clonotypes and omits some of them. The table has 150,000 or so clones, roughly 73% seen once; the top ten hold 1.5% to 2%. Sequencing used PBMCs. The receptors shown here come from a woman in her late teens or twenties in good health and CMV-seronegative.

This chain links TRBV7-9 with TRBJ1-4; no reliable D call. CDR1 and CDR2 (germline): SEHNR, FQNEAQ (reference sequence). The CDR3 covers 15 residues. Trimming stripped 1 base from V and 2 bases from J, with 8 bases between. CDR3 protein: CASSLDRSTNEKLFF. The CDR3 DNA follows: TGTGCCAGCAGCTTAGATCGGTCGACTAATGAAAAACTGTTTTTT.

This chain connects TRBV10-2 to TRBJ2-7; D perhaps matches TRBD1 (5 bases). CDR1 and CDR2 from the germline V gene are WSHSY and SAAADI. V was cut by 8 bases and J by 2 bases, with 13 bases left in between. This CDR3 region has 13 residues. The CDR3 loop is CASGRVDTYEQYV. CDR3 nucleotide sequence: TGCGCCAGCGGCAGGGTAGACACCTACGAGCAGTACGTC.

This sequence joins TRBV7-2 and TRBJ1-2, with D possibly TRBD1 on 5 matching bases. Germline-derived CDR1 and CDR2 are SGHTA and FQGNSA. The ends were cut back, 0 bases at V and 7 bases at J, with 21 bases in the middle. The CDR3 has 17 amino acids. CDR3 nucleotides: TGTGCCAGCAGCTTAGCTGGACGACAGAGCGATAGTCGTGGCTACACCTTC. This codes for CASSLAGRQSDSRGYTF. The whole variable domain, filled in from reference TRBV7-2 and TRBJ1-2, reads GAGVSQSPSNKVTEKGKDVELRCDPISGHTALYWYRQSLGQGLEFLIYFQGNSAPDKSGLPSDRFSAERTGGSVSTLTIQRTQQEDSAVYLCASSLAGRQSDSRGYTFGSGTRLTVV.

The CDR3 region is CASSSAGNSYEQYF. The CDR3 DNA is TGTGCCAGCAGTTCCGCGGGGAATTCCTACGAGCAGTACTTC. This chain uses TRBV9 with TRBJ2-7, with D maybe TRBD2 (6 bases). This CDR3 region has 14 residues. Trimming left V 5 bases short and J 1 base short, with 13 bases between. The germline CDR1 and CDR2 sequences are SGDLS and YYNGEE.

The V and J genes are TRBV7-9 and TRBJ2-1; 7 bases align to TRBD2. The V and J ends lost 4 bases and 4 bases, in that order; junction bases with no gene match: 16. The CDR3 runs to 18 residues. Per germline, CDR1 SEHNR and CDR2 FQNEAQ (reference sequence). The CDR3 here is CASSSRAGPIVRYNEQFF. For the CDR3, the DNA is TGTGCCAGCAGCTCTCGAGCGGGACCCATCGTTCGATACAATGAGCAGTTCTTC.

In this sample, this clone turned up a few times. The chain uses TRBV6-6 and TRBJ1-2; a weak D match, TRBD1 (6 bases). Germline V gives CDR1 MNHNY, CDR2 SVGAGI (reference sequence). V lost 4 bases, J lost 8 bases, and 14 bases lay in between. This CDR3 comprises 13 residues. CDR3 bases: TGTGCCAGCAGTTCCCAACAGGGTACAGGCTACACCTTC. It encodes CASSSQQGTGYTF.

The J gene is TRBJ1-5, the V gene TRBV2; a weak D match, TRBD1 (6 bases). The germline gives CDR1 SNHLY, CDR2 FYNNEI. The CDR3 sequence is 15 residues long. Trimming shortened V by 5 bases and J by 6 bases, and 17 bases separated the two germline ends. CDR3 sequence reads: CASSTAGESGQPQHF. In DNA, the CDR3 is TGTGCCAGCAGTACGGCAGGGGAATCAGGTCAGCCCCAGCATTTT.

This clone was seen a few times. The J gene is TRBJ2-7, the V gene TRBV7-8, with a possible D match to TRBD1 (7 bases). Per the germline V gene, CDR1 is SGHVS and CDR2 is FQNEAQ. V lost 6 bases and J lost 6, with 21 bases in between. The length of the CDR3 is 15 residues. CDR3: CASRPLARGAGEQYV. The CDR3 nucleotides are TGTGCCAGCAGGCCCTTGGCCAGGGGGGCAGGCGAGCAGTACGTC.

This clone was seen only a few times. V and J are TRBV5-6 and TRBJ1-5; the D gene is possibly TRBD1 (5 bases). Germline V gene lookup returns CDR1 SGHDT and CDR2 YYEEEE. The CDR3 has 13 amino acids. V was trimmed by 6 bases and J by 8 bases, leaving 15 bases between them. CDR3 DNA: TGTGCCAGCACGATCGGCAGGGTTGAGCCCCAGCATTTT. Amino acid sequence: CASTIGRVEPQHF.

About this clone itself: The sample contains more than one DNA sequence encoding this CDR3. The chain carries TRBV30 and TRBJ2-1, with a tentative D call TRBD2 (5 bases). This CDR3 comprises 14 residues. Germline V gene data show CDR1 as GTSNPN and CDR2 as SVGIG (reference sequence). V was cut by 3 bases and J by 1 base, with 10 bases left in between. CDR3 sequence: CAWRGSGSYNEQFF. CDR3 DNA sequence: TGTGCCTGGAGGGGGAGCGGATCCTACAATGAGCAGTTCTTC.

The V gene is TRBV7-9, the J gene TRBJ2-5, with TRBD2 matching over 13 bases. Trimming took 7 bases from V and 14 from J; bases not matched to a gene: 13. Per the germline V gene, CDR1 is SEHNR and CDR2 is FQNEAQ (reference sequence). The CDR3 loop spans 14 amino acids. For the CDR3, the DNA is TGTGCCAGCACCCAAGGACTAGCGGGAGATCAGGCTTACTTC. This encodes CASTQGLAGDQAYF. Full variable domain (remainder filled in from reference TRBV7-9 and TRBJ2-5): DTGVSQNPRHKITKRGQNVTFRCDPISEHNRLYWYRQTLGQGPEFLTYFQNEAQLEKSRLLSDRFSAERPKGSFSTLEIQRTEQGDSAMYLCASTQGLAGDQAYFGPGTRLLVL.

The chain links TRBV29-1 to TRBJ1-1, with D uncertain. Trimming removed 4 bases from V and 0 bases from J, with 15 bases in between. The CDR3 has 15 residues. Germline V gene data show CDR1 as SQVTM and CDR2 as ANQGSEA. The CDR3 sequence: CSVVVRQLMNTEAFF. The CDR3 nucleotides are TGCAGCGTTGTAGTCAGGCAACTTATGAACACTGAAGCTTTCTTT.

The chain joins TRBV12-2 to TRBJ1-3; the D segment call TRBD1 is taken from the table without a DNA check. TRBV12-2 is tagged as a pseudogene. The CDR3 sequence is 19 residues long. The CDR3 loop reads CASRLAHAVTGYSGNTIYF. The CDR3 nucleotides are TGTGCAAGTCGCTTAGCCCATGCGGTGACAGGGTACTCTGGAAACACCATATATTTT.

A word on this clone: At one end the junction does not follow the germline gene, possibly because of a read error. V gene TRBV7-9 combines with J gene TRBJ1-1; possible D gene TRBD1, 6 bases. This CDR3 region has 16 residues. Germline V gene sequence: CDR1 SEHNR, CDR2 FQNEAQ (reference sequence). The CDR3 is CSSSQTRDTSNTEAFF. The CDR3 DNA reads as TGTTCCAGCAGCCAAACTAGGGACACATCGAACACTGAAGCTTTCTTT. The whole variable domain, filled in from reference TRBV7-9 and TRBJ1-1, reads DTGVSQNPRHKITKRGQNVTFRCDPISEHNRLYWYRQTLGQGPEFLTYFQNEAQLEKSRLLSDRFSAERPKGSFSTLEIQRTEQGDSAMYLCSSSQTRDTSNTEAFFGQGTRLTVV.

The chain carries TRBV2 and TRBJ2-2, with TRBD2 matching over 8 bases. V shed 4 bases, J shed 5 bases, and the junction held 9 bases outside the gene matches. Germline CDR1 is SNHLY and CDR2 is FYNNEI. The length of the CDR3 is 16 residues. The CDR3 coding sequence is TGTGCCAGCAGTGCCGGGACTAGTGGATTAACCGGGGAGCTGTTTTTT. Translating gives CASSAGTSGLTGELFF.

CDR3 sequence (DNA): TGTGCCAGTAGATCGCCCGAAGTGCGAGGGTGGGACACCGGGGAGCTGTTTTTT. Translating it yields CASRSPEVRGWDTGELFF. The chain links TRBV19 to TRBJ2-2; D is perhaps TRBD2 (5 bases). The CDR3 contains 18 residues. The germline V and J ends were trimmed by 6 bases and 3 bases, with 23 bases remaining between them. The germline V gene encodes CDR1 LNHDA and CDR2 SQIVND (reference sequence).

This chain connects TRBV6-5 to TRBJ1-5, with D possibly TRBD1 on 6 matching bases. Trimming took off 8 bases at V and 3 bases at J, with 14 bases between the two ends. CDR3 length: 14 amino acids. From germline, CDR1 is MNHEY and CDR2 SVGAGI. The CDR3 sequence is CASQPGVPNQPQHF. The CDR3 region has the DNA TGTGCCAGCCAACCAGGGGTACCCAATCAGCCCCAGCATTTT.